This passage covers 29 T cell receptor beta chains from one sample sequenced in a study of T cells expressing NK-cell markers. TCRdb reworked the 5' RACE reads into one entry per CDR3 protein, no DNA. The sample includes fewer than 300,000 distinct CDR3 sequences. The material sequenced was blood T cells: a sorted CD56 or NKG2C T cell subset, CD4+ or CD8+ T cells, or bulk PBMC T cells (not recorded which). Receptors were obtained from a woman aged 18-70 years in good health.

The rearrangement uses TRBV5-1 and TRBJ1-2; TCRdb reports TRBD1, a call that lacks DNA to check it against. The CDR3 extends over 14 amino acids. Germline assignment: CDR1 SGHRS and CDR2 YFSETQ. The CDR3 loop is CASSSTTGNYGYTF.

This chain links TRBV20-1 with TRBJ2-3; the TCRdb D gene call, TRBD1, has no DNA to confirm it. CDR3 size: 15 residues. CDR1 and CDR2 (germline): DFQATT, SNEGSKA (reference sequence). CDR3: CSASGWGQGTDTQYF.

This chain uses TRBV5-1 with TRBJ2-5; with no DNA, the TCRdb D assignment of TRBD2 cannot be verified. The CDR3 consists of 16 residues. Germline assignment: CDR1 SGHRS and CDR2 YFSETQ. CDR3 protein: CASSLASTSGRETQYF.

The V call is TRBV7-2, the J call TRBJ2-5; TCRdb designates TRBD1, a call that cannot be tested without DNA. There are 16 residues in the CDR3. CDR1 and CDR2 from the germline V gene are SGHTA and FQGNSA. The CDR3 region is CASSLGIWTGSETQYF.

The rearrangement joins TRBV6-2 or TRBV6-3 to TRBJ1-2; the D call from TCRdb, TRBD1, cannot be confirmed without DNA. Germline V lookup: CDR1 MNHEY, CDR2 SVGEGT. The length of the CDR3 is 17 residues. CDR3 protein: CASSSRETLFLPLTYTF.

The chain is built from TRBV6-2 or TRBV6-3 and TRBJ2-7; the TCRdb call, TRBD2, lacks DNA for checking. This CDR3 has 16 amino acids. The germline V gene has CDR1 MNHEY and CDR2 SVGEGT. The chain's CDR3 is CASSFGLAGAPHEQYF.

This chain uses TRBV29-1 with TRBJ2-7; the TRBD1 assignment by TCRdb is unverifiable without DNA. The germline V gene has CDR1 SQVTM and CDR2 ANQGSEA. The CDR3 runs 14 residues. CDR3 sequence reads: CSTRDRGRTYEQYF.

This chain uses TRBV5-1 with TRBJ1-1. Germline CDR1 is SGHRS and CDR2 is YFSETQ. The CDR3 contains 14 residues. CDR3 loop: CASSPRVMNTEAFF.

The chain is built from TRBV7-2 and TRBJ1-6; TCRdb selects TRBD1, and the lack of DNA leaves this call unchecked. CDR1 is SGHTA and CDR2 is FQGNSA in the germline V gene. The CDR3 loop spans 15 amino acids. The CDR3 loop reads CASSLAGGSGSPLHF.

The V and J genes are TRBV24-1 and TRBJ2-2; without DNA, the TCRdb call of TRBD2 cannot be checked. The CDR3 is 15 amino acids. Germline CDR1 and CDR2: KGHDR and SFDVKD. The CDR3 sequence is CATSDPRTQPGELFF.

The gene calls are TRBV6-4 and TRBJ1-1. The CDR3 contains 15 residues. Germline CDR1 is MRHNA and CDR2 is SNTAGT. The CDR3 protein is CASNQTQGPNTEAFF.

The chain links TRBV12-3 or TRBV12-4 to TRBJ1-1; as DNA is missing, the TRBD1 call by TCRdb cannot be tested. The CDR3 covers 17 residues. The CDR3 spells CASSDRGPTLMNTEAFF.

V gene TRBV7-2 combines with J gene TRBJ2-2; TCRdb calls TRBD1, which cannot be checked without DNA. CDR1 is SGHTA, CDR2 FQGNSA, per germline. The CDR3 sequence is 16 residues long. CDR3 protein: CASSSQTGTVTGELFF.

The chain combines TRBV12-3 or TRBV12-4 with TRBJ2-6. The CDR3 loop spans 15 amino acids. The CDR3 loop is CASSHEISGANVLTF.

The V call is TRBV5-1, the J call TRBJ2-5. Germline V gene data show CDR1 as SGHRS and CDR2 as YFSETQ. CDR3 size: 14 residues. CDR3 residues: CASSLGVSWETQYF.

J is TRBJ2-3 and V is TRBV5-4; TCRdb designates TRBD1, a call that cannot be tested without DNA. From germline, CDR1 is SGHNT and CDR2 YYREEE (reference sequence). The CDR3 is made up of 15 amino acids. This CDR3 is CASSLAGGGRDTQYF. The full variable domain, with the rest looked up from reference TRBV5-4 and TRBJ2-3, is ETGVTQSPTHLIKTRGQQVTLRCSSQSGHNTVSWYQQALGQGPQFIFQYYREEENGRGNFPPRFSGLQFPNYSSELNVNALELDDSALYLCASSLAGGGRDTQYFGPGTRLTVL.

The CDR3 here is CASSLSAGEGEKLFF. This sequence joins TRBV7-2 and TRBJ1-4. Per the germline V gene, CDR1 is SGHTA and CDR2 is FQGNSA. The CDR3 is 15 residues long.

The V and J genes are TRBV21-1 and TRBJ2-6. TRBV21-1 is a pseudogene. The CDR3 spans 17 residues. CDR3 protein: CASSKGGSSGGANVLTF.

The chain uses TRBV18 and TRBJ2-5. The germline CDR1 and CDR2 sequences are KGHSH and LQKENI. The CDR3 runs to 14 residues. The CDR3 sequence: CASSRPPIQETQYF.

The chain uses TRBV28 and TRBJ1-5; no DNA is available, so the TRBD1 call from TCRdb remains unchecked. Germline V gene data show CDR1 as MDHEN and CDR2 as SYDVKM. The CDR3 has 13 residues. CDR3 residues: CASSIGGRQPQHF.

The rearrangement uses TRBV19 and TRBJ1-5; TCRdb names TRBD1, which stays unverified in the absence of DNA. The CDR3 loop spans 15 amino acids. Germline V gene lookup returns CDR1 LNHDA and CDR2 SQIVND (reference sequence). The CDR3 is CASKGSGLSNQPQHF.

The V call is TRBV29-1, the J call TRBJ1-1; there is no DNA to check the TCRdb D call of TRBD1. The V gene's germline CDR1 is SQVTM and CDR2 ANQGSEA. This CDR3 has 13 residues. CDR3 loop: CSVGWGQNTEAFF. The full variable domain, with the rest looked up from reference TRBV29-1 and TRBJ1-1, is SAVISQKPSRDICQRGTSLTIQCQVDSQVTMMFWYRQQPGQSLTLIATANQGSEATYESGFVIDKFPISRPNLTFSTLTVSNMSPEDSSIYLCSVGWGQNTEAFFGQGTRLTVV.

This chain connects TRBV18 to TRBJ2-6; TCRdb returns TRBD1, unconfirmable since there is no DNA. The CDR3 sequence is 17 residues long. Germline V gene sequence: CDR1 KGHSH, CDR2 LQKENI. CDR3 sequence reads: CASSPLTGTSGANVLTF.

The CDR3 loop reads CSAVRQGNPSNQPQHF. V and J are TRBV20-1 and TRBJ1-5; TCRdb selects TRBD1, and the lack of DNA leaves this call unchecked. From germline, CDR1 is DFQATT and CDR2 SNEGSKA (reference sequence). The CDR3 totals 16 residues.

This rearrangement joins TRBV6-1 to TRBJ1-5; TCRdb reports TRBD1, a call that lacks DNA to check it against. CDR3 length: 16 residues. Germline-derived CDR1 and CDR2 are MNHNS and SASEGT. CDR3 region: CASREGVVEGNQPQHF.

V is TRBV12-3 or TRBV12-4 and J is TRBJ1-5. The CDR3 has 14 amino acids. The CDR3 protein is CASSLHSSNQPQHF.

The V and J genes are TRBV9 and TRBJ1-4; TCRdb reports TRBD1, a call that lacks DNA to check it against. Germline loops: CDR1 SGDLS, CDR2 YYNGEE. The CDR3 extends over 14 amino acids. The CDR3 sequence: CASSGTPSGEKLFF.

The V and J genes are TRBV20-1 and TRBJ2-3; the TCRdb D gene call, TRBD2, has no DNA to confirm it. This CDR3 contains 15 residues. From germline, CDR1 is DFQATT and CDR2 SNEGSKA (reference sequence). CDR3 amino acids: CSARAQRGGADTQYF.

The chain carries TRBV13 and TRBJ2-2; TCRdb's assignment of TRBD1 cannot be checked, as there is no DNA. This CDR3 region has 16 residues. The V gene's germline CDR1 is PRHDT and CDR2 FYEKMQ (reference sequence). CDR3 amino acids: CASSSGTAYDTGELFF.